This T cell receptor beta chain was profiled in a study of PD-L1 blockade in urothelial cancer. Study-wide context: About 90% of the roughly 29 patients were men with bladder-origin urothelial cancer.

Between the trimmed V and J ends, which lost 3 bases and 5 bases, there was a span of 7 bases. The CDR3 spans 12 residues. Germline loops: CDR1 LNHDA, CDR2 SQIVND (reference sequence). Time point meaning: pretreatment peripheral blood. The number of samples from each patient was between 1 and 8, taken pretreatment and on-treatment. Every PCR received spiked-in synthetic TCR analog templates. TCRdb's copy holds only in-frame clones and misses some; the assay was immunoSEQ multiplex PCR. Of approximately 86,000 clones in the sample, around four fifths were seen once. The clonotype was recovered from a man aged 35 to 55 with urothelial cancer. The chain employs TRBV19 and TRBJ1-2, with a tentative D call TRBD1 (5 bases). The specimen comprised PBMCs, sampled around atezolizumab (anti-PD-L1) treatment. CDR3 coding DNA: TGTGCCAGTAGTATCAGGACATATGGCTACACCTTC. This gives the protein CASSIRTYGYTF.